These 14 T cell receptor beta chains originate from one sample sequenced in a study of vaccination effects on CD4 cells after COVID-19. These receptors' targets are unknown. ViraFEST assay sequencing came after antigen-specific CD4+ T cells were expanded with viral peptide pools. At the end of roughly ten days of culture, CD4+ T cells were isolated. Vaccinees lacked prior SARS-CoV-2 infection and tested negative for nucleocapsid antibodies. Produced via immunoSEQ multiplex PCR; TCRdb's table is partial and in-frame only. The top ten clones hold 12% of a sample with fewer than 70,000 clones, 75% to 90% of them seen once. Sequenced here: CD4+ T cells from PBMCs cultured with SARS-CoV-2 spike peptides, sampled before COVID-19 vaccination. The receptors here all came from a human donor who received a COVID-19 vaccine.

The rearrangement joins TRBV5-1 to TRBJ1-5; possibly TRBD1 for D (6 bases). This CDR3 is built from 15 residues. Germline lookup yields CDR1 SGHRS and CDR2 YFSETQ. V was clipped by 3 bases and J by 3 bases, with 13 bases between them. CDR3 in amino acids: CASSSETGTNQPQHF. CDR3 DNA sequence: TGCGCCAGCAGCTCGGAGACAGGTACCAATCAGCCCCAGCATTTT.

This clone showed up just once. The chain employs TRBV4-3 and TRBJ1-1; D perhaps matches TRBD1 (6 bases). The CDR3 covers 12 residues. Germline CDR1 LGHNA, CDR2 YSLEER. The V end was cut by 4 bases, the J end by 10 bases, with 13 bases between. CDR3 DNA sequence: TGCGCCAGCAGCCTTGAAGGGGGGGTAGCTTTCTTT. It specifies CASSLEGGVAFF.

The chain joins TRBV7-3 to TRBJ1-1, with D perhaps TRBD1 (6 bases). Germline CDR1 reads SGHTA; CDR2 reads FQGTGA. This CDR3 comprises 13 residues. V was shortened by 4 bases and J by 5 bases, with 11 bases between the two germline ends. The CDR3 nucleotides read TGTGCCAGCAGCTCTACAGGGTGGACTGAAGCTTTCTTT. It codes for CASSSTGWTEAFF.

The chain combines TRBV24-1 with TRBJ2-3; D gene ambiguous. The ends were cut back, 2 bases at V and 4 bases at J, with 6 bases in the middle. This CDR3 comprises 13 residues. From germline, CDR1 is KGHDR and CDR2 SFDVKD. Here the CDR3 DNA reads TGTGCCACCAGTGATTCTCCCGCAGATACGCAGTATTTT. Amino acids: CATSDSPADTQYF.

The DNA for the CDR3 is TGTGCCAGCGGAATCTTCTTCTATGGCTACACCTTC. Translation: CASGIFFYGYTF. The J gene is TRBJ1-2, the V gene TRBV7-9; D unclear. Trimming removed 8 bases at V and 4 bases at J, with 11 bases between. The CDR3 runs 12 residues. CDR1 is SEHNR, CDR2 FQNEAQ, per germline (reference sequence).

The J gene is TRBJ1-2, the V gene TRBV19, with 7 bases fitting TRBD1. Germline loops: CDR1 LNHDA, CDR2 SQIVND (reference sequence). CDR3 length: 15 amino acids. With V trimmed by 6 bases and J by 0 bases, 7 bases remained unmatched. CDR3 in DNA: TGTGCCAGTAGCTTATCCACAGGGGCTAACTATGGCTACACCTTC. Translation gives CASSLSTGANYGYTF.

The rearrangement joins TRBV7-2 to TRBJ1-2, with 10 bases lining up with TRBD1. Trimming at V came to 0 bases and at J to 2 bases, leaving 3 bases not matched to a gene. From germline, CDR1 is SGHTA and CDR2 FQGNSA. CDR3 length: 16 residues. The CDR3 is CASSLASGQGNYGYTF. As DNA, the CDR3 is TGTGCCAGCAGCTTAGCTTCGGGACAGGGGAACTATGGCTACACCTTC.

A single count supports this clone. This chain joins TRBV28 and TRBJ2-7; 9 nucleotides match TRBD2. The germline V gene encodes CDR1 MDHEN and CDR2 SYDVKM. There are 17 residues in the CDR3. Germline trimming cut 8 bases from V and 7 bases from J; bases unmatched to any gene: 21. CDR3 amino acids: CASDGRAAGGYLVEQYV. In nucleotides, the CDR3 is TGTGCCAGCGACGGCCGAGCGGCGGGGGGGTATTTGGTTGAGCAGTACGTC.

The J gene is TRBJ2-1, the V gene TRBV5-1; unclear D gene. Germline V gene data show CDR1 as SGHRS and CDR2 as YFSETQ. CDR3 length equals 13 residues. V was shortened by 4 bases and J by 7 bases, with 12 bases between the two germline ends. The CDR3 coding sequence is TGCGCCAGCAGCATTAGCTGGGGAAATGAGCAGTTCTTC. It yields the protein CASSISWGNEQFF.

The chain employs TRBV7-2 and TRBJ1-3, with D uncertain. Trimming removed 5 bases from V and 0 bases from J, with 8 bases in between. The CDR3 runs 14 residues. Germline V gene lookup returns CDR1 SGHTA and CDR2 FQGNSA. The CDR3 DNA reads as TGTGCCAGCAGCCCCGCGTCCTCTGGAAACACCATATATTTT. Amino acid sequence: CASSPASSGNTIYF. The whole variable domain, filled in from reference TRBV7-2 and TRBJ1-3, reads GAGVSQSPSNKVTEKGKDVELRCDPISGHTALYWYRQSLGQGLEFLIYFQGNSAPDKSGLPSDRFSAERTGGSVSTLTIQRTQQEDSAVYLCASSPASSGNTIYFGEGSWLTVV.

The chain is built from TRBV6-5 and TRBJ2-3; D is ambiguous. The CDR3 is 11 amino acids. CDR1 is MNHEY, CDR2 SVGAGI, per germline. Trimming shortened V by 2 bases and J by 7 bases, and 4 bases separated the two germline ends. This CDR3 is CASSYGNTQYF. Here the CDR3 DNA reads TGTGCCAGCAGTTACGGGAATACGCAGTATTTT.

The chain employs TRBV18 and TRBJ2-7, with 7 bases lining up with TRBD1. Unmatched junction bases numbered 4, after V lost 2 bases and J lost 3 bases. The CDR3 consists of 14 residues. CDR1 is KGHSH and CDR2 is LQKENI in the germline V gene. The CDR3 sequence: CASSPTGTVYEQYV. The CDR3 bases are TGTGCCAGCTCACCAACCGGGACAGTCTACGAGCAGTACGTC.

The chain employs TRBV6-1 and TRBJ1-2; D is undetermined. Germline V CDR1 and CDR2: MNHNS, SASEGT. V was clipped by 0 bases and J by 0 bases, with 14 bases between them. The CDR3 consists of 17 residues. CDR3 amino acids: CASSEAPQQVPNYGYTF. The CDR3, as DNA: TGTGCCAGCAGTGAAGCCCCCCAGCAGGTGCCTAACTATGGCTACACCTTC.

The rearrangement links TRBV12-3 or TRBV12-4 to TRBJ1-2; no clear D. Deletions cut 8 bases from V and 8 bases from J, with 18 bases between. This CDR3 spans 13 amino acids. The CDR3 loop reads CASAKSTAGGYTF. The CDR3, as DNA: TGTGCCAGCGCCAAATCGACGGCCGGGGGCTACACCTTC.